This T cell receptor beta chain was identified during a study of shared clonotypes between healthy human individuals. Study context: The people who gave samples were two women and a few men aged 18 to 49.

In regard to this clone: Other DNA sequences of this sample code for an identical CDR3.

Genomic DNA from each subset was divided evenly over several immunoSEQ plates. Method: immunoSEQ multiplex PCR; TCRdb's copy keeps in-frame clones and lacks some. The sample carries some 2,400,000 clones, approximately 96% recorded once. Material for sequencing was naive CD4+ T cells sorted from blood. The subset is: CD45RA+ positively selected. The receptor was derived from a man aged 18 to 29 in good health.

This CDR3 reads CASSLGTSRSYEQYF. Written as DNA, the CDR3 is TGCGCCAGCAGCTTGGGGACTAGCCGCTCCTACGAGCAGTACTTC. The V and J genes are TRBV5-1 and TRBJ2-7; 8 nucleotides agree with TRBD2. This CDR3 comprises 15 residues. Unmatched junction bases numbered 2, after V lost 0 bases and J lost 0 bases. From germline, CDR1 is SGHRS and CDR2 YFSETQ.